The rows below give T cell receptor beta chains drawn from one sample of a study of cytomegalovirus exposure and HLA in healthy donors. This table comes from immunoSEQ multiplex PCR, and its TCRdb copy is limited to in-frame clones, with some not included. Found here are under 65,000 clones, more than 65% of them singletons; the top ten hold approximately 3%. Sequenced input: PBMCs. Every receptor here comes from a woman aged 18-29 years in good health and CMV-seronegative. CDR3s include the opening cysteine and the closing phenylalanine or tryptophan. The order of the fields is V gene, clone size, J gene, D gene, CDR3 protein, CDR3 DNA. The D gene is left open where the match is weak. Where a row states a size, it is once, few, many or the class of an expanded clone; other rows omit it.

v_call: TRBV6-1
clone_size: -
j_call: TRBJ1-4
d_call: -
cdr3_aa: CASSELNSGPNEKLFF
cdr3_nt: TGTGCCAGCAGTGAATTGAACAGTGGCCCCAATGAAAAACTGTTTTTT

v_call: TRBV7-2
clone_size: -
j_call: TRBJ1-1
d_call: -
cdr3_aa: CASSFNRDTEAFF
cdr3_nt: TGTGCCAGCAGCTTCAACAGGGACACTGAAGCTTTCTTT

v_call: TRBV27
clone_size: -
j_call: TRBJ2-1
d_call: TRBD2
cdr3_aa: CASSLGTSGRGNEQFF
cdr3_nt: TGTGCCAGCAGTTTAGGGACTAGCGGGAGGGGTAATGAGCAGTTCTTC

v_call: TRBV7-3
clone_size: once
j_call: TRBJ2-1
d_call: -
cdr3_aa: CASSPTTGNNEQFF
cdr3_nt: TGTGCCAGCAGCCCTACCACAGGGAACAATGAGCAGTTCTTC

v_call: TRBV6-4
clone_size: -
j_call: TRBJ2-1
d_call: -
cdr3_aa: CASSENRRNEQFF
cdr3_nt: TGTGCCAGCAGTGAAAACAGGAGAAATGAGCAGTTCTTC

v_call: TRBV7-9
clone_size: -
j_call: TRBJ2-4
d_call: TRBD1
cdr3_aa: CASSSPGQTKNSQYF
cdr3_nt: TGTGCCAGCAGCTCCCCGGGACAGACCAAAAACAGTCAGTACTTC

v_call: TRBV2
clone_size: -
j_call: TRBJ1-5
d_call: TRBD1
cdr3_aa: CASSSDRGHQPQHF
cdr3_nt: TGTGCCAGCAGTTCGGACAGGGGGCATCAGCCCCAGCATTTT

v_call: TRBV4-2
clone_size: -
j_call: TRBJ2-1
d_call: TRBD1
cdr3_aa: CASSQAATGGSNEQFF
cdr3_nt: TGTGCCAGCAGCCAAGCAGCGACAGGGGGGTCCAATGAGCAGTTCTTC

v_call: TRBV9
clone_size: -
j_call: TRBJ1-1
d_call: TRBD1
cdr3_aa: CASSGKDRLYTEAFF
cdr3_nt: TGTGCCAGCAGCGGGAAGGACAGGCTATACACTGAAGCTTTCTTT

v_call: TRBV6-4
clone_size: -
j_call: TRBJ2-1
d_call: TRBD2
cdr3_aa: CATSPGLGSDEQFF
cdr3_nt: TGTGCCACCAGTCCGGGACTAGGGTCCGATGAGCAGTTCTTC

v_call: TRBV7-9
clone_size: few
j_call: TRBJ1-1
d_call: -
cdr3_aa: CASSLRGGVGMNTEAFF
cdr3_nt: TGTGCCAGCAGCTTAAGGGGGGGGGTAGGGATGAACACTGAAGCTTTCTTT

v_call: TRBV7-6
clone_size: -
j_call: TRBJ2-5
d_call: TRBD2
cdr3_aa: CASSGGLVLETQYF
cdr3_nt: TGTGCCAGCAGCGGGGGACTAGTTTTAGAGACCCAGTACTTC

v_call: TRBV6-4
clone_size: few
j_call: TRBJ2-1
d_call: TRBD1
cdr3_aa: CASSGTGASYNEQFF
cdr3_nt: TGTGCCAGCAGTGGGACAGGGGCGTCCTACAATGAGCAGTTCTTC

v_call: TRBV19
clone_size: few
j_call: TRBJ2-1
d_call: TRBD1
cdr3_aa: CASSMGTGPLQGQFF
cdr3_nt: TGTGCCAGTAGTATGGGGACAGGTCCCCTACAGGGGCAGTTCTTC

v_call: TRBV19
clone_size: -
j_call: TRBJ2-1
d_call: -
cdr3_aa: CASSIQASSYNEQFF
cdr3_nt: TGTGCCAGTAGTATCCAAGCGTCCTCCTACAATGAGCAGTTCTTC

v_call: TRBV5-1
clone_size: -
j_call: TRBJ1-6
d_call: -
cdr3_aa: CASSLGGGGNNSPLHF
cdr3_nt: TGCGCCAGCAGCTTGGGAGGAGGAGGAAATAATTCACCCCTCCACTTT

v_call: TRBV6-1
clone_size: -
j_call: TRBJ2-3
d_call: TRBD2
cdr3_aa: CASSVSLAGPGGDTQYF
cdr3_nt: TGTGCCAGCAGTGTGTCTCTAGCGGGCCCGGGGGGGGATACGCAGTATTTT

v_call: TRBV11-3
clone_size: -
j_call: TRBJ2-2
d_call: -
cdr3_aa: CASSLDQAGNTGELFF
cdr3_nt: TGTGCCAGCAGCTTAGATCAGGCAGGGAACACCGGGGAGCTGTTTTTT

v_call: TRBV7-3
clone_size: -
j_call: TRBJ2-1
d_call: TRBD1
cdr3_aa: CASAAGTGVNNEQFF
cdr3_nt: TGTGCCAGCGCCGCCGGGACAGGGGTAAACAATGAGCAGTTCTTC

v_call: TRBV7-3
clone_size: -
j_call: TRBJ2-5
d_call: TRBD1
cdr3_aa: CASAQGASETQYF
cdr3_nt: TGTGCCTCTGCCCAGGGGGCTTCGGAGACCCAGTACTTC

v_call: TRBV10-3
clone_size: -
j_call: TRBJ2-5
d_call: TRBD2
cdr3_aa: CAISQGAGGETQYF
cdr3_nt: TGTGCCATCAGCCAAGGGGCGGGAGGTGAGACCCAGTACTTC

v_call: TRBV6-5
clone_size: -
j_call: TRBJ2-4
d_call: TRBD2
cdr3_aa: CAAGGARNIQYF
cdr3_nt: TGCGCCGCCGGGGGGGCGCGAAACATTCAGTACTTC

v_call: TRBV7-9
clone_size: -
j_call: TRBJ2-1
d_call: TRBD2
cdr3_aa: CASSSRLAGNNEQFF
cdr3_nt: TGTGCCAGCAGCTCCAGACTAGCGGGAAACAATGAGCAGTTCTTC

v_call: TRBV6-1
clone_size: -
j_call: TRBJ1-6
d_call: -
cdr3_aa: CASSSLYSPLHF
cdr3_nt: TGTGCCAGCAGCTCTCTATATTCACCCCTCCACTTT

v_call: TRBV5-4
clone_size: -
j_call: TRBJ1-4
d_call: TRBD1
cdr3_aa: CASSLQGAVEKLFF
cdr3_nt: TGTGCCAGCAGCCTACAGGGGGCGGTTGAAAAACTGTTTTTT

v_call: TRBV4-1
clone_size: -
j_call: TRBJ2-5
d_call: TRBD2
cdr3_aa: CASSQAGGRQETQYF
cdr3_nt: TGCGCCAGCAGCCAAGCGGGAGGCCGCCAAGAGACCCAGTACTTC

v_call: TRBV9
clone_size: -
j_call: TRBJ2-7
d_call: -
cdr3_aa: CASSVQGSYNYEQYF
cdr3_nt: TGTGCCAGCAGCGTACAGGGTAGCTATAACTACGAGCAGTACTTC

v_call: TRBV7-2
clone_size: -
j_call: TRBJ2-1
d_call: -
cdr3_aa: CASSLLGSYNEQFF
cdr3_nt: TGTGCCAGCAGCTTACTAGGTTCCTACAATGAGCAGTTCTTC

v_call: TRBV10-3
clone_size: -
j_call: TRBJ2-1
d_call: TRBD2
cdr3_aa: CAIRTGTSGNEQFF
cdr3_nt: TGTGCCATCAGGACCGGGACTAGCGGCAATGAGCAGTTCTTC

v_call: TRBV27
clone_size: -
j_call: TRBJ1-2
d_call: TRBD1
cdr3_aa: CASSLTGGNYGYTF
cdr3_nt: TGTGCCAGCAGTTTGACAGGGGGCAACTATGGCTACACCTTC

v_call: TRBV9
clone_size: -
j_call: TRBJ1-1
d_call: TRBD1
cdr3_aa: CASVQGAFMNTEAFF
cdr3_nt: TGTGCCAGCGTACAGGGGGCGTTCATGAACACTGAAGCTTTCTTT

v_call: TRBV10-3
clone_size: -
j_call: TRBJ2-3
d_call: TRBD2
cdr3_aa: CAISESEGRAIDTQYF
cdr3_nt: TGTGCCATCAGTGAGTCCGAAGGGAGGGCCATAGATACGCAGTATTTT

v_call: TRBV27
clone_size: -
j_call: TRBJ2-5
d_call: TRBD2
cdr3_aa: CASSLFPGLASQETQYF
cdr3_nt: TGTGCCAGCAGTCTCTTCCCGGGACTAGCGAGCCAAGAGACCCAGTACTTC

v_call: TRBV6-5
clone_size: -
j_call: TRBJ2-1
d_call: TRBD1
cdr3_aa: CASSYSGTASYNEQFF
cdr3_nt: TGTGCCAGCAGTTACTCAGGGACAGCTTCCTACAATGAGCAGTTCTTC

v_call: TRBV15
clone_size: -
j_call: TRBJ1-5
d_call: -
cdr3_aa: CATRKGDRINQPQHF
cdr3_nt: TGTGCCACCCGCAAAGGTGACAGGATAAATCAGCCCCAGCATTTT

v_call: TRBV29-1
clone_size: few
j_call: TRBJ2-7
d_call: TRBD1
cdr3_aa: CSVGGMGQYEQYF
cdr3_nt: TGCAGCGTTGGGGGCATGGGACAGTACGAGCAGTACTTC

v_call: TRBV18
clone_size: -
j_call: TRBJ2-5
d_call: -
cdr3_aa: CASSLPGLRSRQTQYF
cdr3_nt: TGTGCCAGCTCACTCCCGGGACTTAGGAGCCGTCAGACCCAGTACTTC

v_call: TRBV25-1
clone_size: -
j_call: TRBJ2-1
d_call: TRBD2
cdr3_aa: CASSEWSGSYNEQFF
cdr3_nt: TGTGCCAGCAGTGAATGGAGCGGGAGCTACAATGAGCAGTTCTTC

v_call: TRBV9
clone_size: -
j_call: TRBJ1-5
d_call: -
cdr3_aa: CASSVDGETYQPQHF
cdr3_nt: TGTGCCAGCAGCGTAGATGGTGAGACTTATCAGCCCCAGCATTTT

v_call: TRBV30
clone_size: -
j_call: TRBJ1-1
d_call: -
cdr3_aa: CAWSQLNTEAFF
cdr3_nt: TGTGCCTGGAGTCAACTAAACACTGAAGCTTTCTTT

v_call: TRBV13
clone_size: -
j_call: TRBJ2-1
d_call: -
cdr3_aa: CASSFEGQGGTEQFF
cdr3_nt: TGTGCCAGCAGCTTCGAAGGGCAGGGGGGTACTGAGCAGTTCTTC

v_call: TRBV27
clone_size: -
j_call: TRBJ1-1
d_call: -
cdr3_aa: CASSPSRTARLEAFF
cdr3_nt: TGTGCCAGCAGTCCATCTAGGACAGCCCGACTTGAAGCTTTCTTT

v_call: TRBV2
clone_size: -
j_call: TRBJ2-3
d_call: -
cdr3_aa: CASSEGGRTTDTQYF
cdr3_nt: TGTGCCAGCAGTGAAGGGGGCAGGACCACAGATACGCAGTATTTT

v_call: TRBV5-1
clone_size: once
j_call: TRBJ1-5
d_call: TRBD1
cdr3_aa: CASSLSPQGAGSNQPQHF
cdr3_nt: TGCGCCAGCAGCTTGTCGCCTCAGGGGGCGGGGAGCAATCAGCCCCAGCATTTT

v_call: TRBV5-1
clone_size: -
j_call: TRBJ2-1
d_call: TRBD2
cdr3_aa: CASSYAYITSGVDEQFF
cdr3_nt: TGCGCCAGCAGCTACGCATACATCACTAGCGGGGTCGATGAGCAGTTCTTC